Listed below are T cell receptor beta chains from one sample, sequenced in a study of blood T cell repertoires in COVID-19. Here immunoSEQ multiplex PCR was the method, and the copy in TCRdb shows in-frame clones only, minus some. The sample records 360,000 or so clones, roughly nine tenths being singletons. Sequenced input: peripheral blood. These receptors were obtained from a woman aged 55-75 years with COVID-19, enrolled during active disease. Both conserved end residues are part of each CDR3. Fields, in order: J gene, V gene, clone size, D gene, CDR3 protein, CDR3 DNA. D genes are given only for firm matches. Clone size is given for some rows only: seen once, a few or many times, or a class if the clone is expanded.

TRBJ1-1	TRBV27	-	-	CASSLMANLNTEAFF	TGTGCCAGCAGTTTAATGGCAAACCTGAACACTGAAGCTTTCTTT
TRBJ1-1	TRBV7-9	once	TRBD1	CASSSSGTGNTEAFF	TGTGCCAGCAGCTCCTCCGGGACAGGGAACACTGAAGCTTTCTTT
TRBJ1-2	TRBV9	-	-	CASSVDSNYGYTF	TGTGCCAGCAGCGTCGACAGCAACTATGGCTACACCTTC
TRBJ1-5	TRBV21-1	-	-	CASSKGQAINQPQHF	TGTGCCAGCAGCAAAGGACAGGCGATCAATCAGCCCCAGCATTTT
TRBJ1-5	TRBV6-2/TRBV6-3	-	TRBD1	CASSSNRGGQPQHF	TGTGCCAGCAGTTCCAACAGGGGAGGTCAGCCCCAGCATTTT
TRBJ2-5	TRBV28	-	TRBD1	CASRPPGQSPGTQYF	TGTGCCAGCAGGCCGCCGGGACAGAGTCCCGGGACCCAGTACTTC
TRBJ1-1	TRBV5-1	-	-	CASSFFQTGNTEAFF	TGCGCCAGCAGCTTTTTCCAGACAGGAAACACTGAAGCTTTCTTT
TRBJ2-7	TRBV5-4	-	-	CASSLSVNSDEQYF	TGTGCCAGCAGCTTGTCGGTCAATTCCGACGAGCAGTACTTC
TRBJ1-2	TRBV19	-	-	CASSVLYYREKGYTF	TGTGCCAGTAGTGTACTCTACTACCGGGAGAAAGGCTACACCTTC
TRBJ1-1	TRBV5-1	-	-	CASSPRGGTNTEAFF	TGCGCCAGCAGCCCCCGCGGGGGGACGAACACTGAAGCTTTCTTT
TRBJ1-6	TRBV5-1	-	-	CASSLAGIGRSPLHF	TGCGCCAGCAGCTTGGCAGGGATAGGTCGTTCACCCCTCCACTTT
TRBJ2-7	TRBV4-1	-	TRBD2	CASSPTPGGSYEQYF	TGCGCCAGCAGCCCGACTCCGGGAGGAAGCTACGAGCAGTACTTC
TRBJ2-5	TRBV7-3	-	TRBD2	CASSLKWAGGHETQYF	TGTGCCAGCAGCTTAAAATGGGCGGGGGGGCACGAGACCCAGTACTTC
TRBJ1-1	TRBV18	-	-	CASSPLMNTEAFF	TGTGCCAGCTCACCACTCATGAACACTGAAGCTTTCTTT
TRBJ2-7	TRBV4-2	-	TRBD2	CASSQDGGVAGTFQYEQYF	TGTGCCAGCAGCCAAGATGGTGGGGTAGCGGGGACTTTCCAATACGAGCAGTACTTC
TRBJ1-2	TRBV5-1	-	-	CASSLGDLNYGYTF	TGCGCCAGCAGCCTCGGAGACCTTAACTATGGCTACACCTTC
TRBJ1-1	TRBV19	-	-	CASSPPRQNTEAFF	TGTGCCAGTAGTCCCCCGCGGCAGAACACTGAAGCTTTCTTT
TRBJ1-4	TRBV6-5	-	-	CASSYQGRDNEKLFF	TGTGCCAGCAGTTACCAGGGGAGGGATAATGAAAAACTGTTTTTT
TRBJ1-1	TRBV14	-	-	CASSPLGQMNTEAFF	TGTGCCAGCAGCCCCCTAGGACAGATGAACACTGAAGCTTTCTTT
TRBJ2-3	TRBV7-2	-	TRBD1	CASSIGTGLRSTQYF	TGTGCCAGCAGCATTGGGACAGGGCTCCGGAGTACGCAGTATTTT
TRBJ2-7	TRBV14	few	-	CASSPSRSSYEQYF	TGTGCCAGCAGCCCGTCGAGATCGTCCTACGAGCAGTACTTC
TRBJ1-2	TRBV27	-	TRBD1	CASSATGAIINYGYTF	TGTGCCAGCAGTGCTACAGGGGCGATTATTAACTATGGCTACACCTTC
TRBJ2-3	TRBV4-2	-	TRBD2	CASSPGTSEADTQYF	TGTGCCAGCAGCCCCGGGACTAGCGAGGCAGATACGCAGTATTTT
TRBJ2-7	TRBV2	few	-	CASSDRASNSYEQYF	TGTGCCAGCAGTGACAGGGCCAGCAACTCCTACGAGCAGTACTTC
TRBJ2-1	TRBV7-3	-	TRBD1	CASSLTGTGGSRQFF	TGTGCCAGCAGCCTCACCGGGACAGGGGGTTCTCGGCAGTTCTTC
TRBJ1-1	TRBV30	few	-	CAWSVLDSMNTEAFF	TGTGCCTGGAGTGTTTTGGACAGCATGAACACTGAAGCTTTCTTT
TRBJ1-1	TRBV18	-	TRBD1	CASSPGQGALGTEAFF	TGTGCCAGCTCACCAGGACAGGGGGCCCTTGGCACTGAAGCTTTCTTT
TRBJ1-2	TRBV6-5	-	-	CASYRDIDYGYTF	TGTGCCAGCTACCGGGACATAGACTATGGCTACACCTTC
TRBJ1-1	TRBV29-1	-	-	CSVGEAAMNTEAFF	TGCAGCGTGGGGGAGGCAGCGATGAACACTGAAGCTTTCTTT
TRBJ2-2	TRBV18	few	-	CASSEDPGELFF	TGTGCCAGCTCGGAGGATCCGGGGGAGCTGTTTTTT
TRBJ1-6	TRBV6-5	-	TRBD1	CASSLTGGRNSPLHF	TGTGCCAGCAGTCTTACAGGGGGCAGGAATTCACCCCTCCACTTT
TRBJ2-1	TRBV7-3	-	TRBD2	CASSDRTSGGSEQFF	TGTGCCAGCAGCGATCGGACTAGCGGGGGTTCTGAGCAGTTCTTC
TRBJ1-2	TRBV30	-	-	CAWSSYTTNYGYTF	TGTGCCTGGAGTTCTTATACAACTAACTATGGCTACACCTTC
TRBJ1-1	TRBV11-2	-	TRBD1	CASSPGQRNTEAFF	TGTGCCAGCAGCCCGGGACAGAGAAACACTGAAGCTTTCTTT
TRBJ2-3	TRBV9	-	-	CASSVGSGGTDTQYF	TGTGCCAGCAGCGTAGGGTCGGGGGGCACAGATACGCAGTATTTT
TRBJ2-6	TRBV6-2/TRBV6-3	-	TRBD2	CASNPGLAGSGANVLTF	TGTGCCAGCAACCCGGGACTAGCGGGGTCTGGGGCCAACGTCCTGACTTTC
TRBJ1-5	TRBV6-1	-	TRBD1	CASSDRDRKNQPQHF	TGTGCCAGCAGTGACCGGGACAGGAAAAATCAGCCCCAGCATTTT
TRBJ2-1	TRBV6-4	-	-	CASSENTGTPSYNEQFF	TGTGCCAGCAGTGAGAATACAGGGACCCCCTCCTACAATGAGCAGTTCTTC
TRBJ2-1	TRBV29-1	-	TRBD2	CSVDRGGNEQFF	TGCAGCGTTGATCGGGGAGGGAATGAGCAGTTCTTC
TRBJ2-7	TRBV5-1	-	TRBD1	CASSSQGVRHYEQYF	TGCGCCAGCAGCTCCCAGGGGGTAAGACACTACGAGCAGTACTTC
TRBJ1-1	TRBV6-5	-	TRBD1	CASSKTGVSEAFF	TGTGCCAGCAGTAAGACAGGGGTGTCTGAAGCTTTCTTT
TRBJ1-4	TRBV19	-	-	CASSVYTAGRVNEKLFF	TGTGCCAGTAGTGTGTATACCGCGGGACGGGTTAATGAAAAACTGTTTTTT
TRBJ2-7	TRBV28	-	TRBD1	CASSAGTGLSYEQYF	TGTGCCAGCAGTGCTGGGACAGGTCTTTCCTACGAGCAGTACTTC
TRBJ2-1	TRBV6-5	-	TRBD1	CASSDRASYNEQFF	TGTGCCAGCTCCGACAGGGCATCCTACAATGAGCAGTTCTTC
TRBJ1-6	TRBV10-1	-	-	CASSELDRGGSPLHF	TGCGCCAGCAGTGAGTTAGACCGGGGGGGATCACCCCTCCACTTT
TRBJ1-2	TRBV3-1/TRBV3-2	once	TRBD1	CASSLHGQGNYGYTF	TGTGCCAGCAGCCTACACGGACAGGGGAACTATGGCTACACCTTC
TRBJ2-1	TRBV7-3	-	-	CASSHGGPSIEQFF	TGTGCCAGCAGCCACGGGGGGCCGAGCATTGAGCAGTTCTTC
TRBJ2-7	TRBV7-2	once	TRBD1	CASSVTGGQYEQYF	TGTGCCAGCAGCGTAACAGGGGGCCAATACGAGCAGTACTTC
TRBJ1-6	TRBV30	-	-	CAWRGQTNSPLHF	TGTGCCTGGAGGGGGCAGACAAATTCACCCCTCCACTTT
TRBJ1-2	TRBV30	once	-	CAWRGGGINYGYTF	TGTGCCTGGAGGGGCGGAGGGATTAACTATGGCTACACCTTC
TRBJ1-5	TRBV7-9	-	TRBD1	CASSLARTGFQSNQPQHF	TGTGCCAGCAGCTTAGCTCGGACAGGGTTCCAAAGCAATCAGCCCCAGCATTTT
TRBJ1-1	TRBV10-3	-	-	CAIRSGSEMTEAFF	TGTGCCATCAGGAGCGGGTCTGAAATGACTGAAGCTTTCTTT
TRBJ2-7	TRBV7-2	-	-	CASSLGTGTYEQYF	TGTGCCAGCAGCTTAGGGACTGGCACCTACGAGCAGTACTTC
TRBJ1-5	TRBV7-2	-	-	CASSVSSNQPQHF	TGTGCCAGCAGCGTCAGTAGCAATCAGCCCCAGCATTTT
TRBJ1-4	TRBV28	-	TRBD1	CASSPGTGRNEKLFF	TGTGCCAGCAGTCCCGGGACAGGGCGAAATGAAAAACTGTTTTTT
TRBJ1-6	TRBV6-5	-	TRBD1	CASRPGTVNSPLHF	TGTGCCAGCAGGCCGGGGACAGTTAATTCACCCCTCCACTTT
TRBJ1-1	TRBV5-1	-	TRBD1	CASSLGLPGTGIIAEAFF	TGCGCCAGCAGCTTGGGTCTCCCCGGGACAGGGATTATCGCTGAAGCTTTCTTT
TRBJ2-1	TRBV20-1	-	TRBD2	CSASSSLAGGGEYEQFF	TGCAGTGCTAGTTCCTCTTTAGCGGGGGGCGGGGAATATGAGCAGTTCTTC